These T cell receptor beta chains were read from a single sample in a study of blood T cell repertoires in COVID-19. Sequencing was performed with immunoSEQ multiplex PCR; in TCRdb, only in-frame clones are kept and a portion is missing. Of 200,000 or so clones in the sample, 75% to 90% are singletons; the top ten hold roughly 2.2%. The material sequenced was peripheral blood. These receptors were obtained from a man in his 70s with active or convalescent COVID-19. The CDR3 runs from the conserved cysteine through the conserved F or W.

TRBV4-1,14,TRBJ2-7,CASSQNRDSYEQYF
TRBV2,14,TRBJ1-3,CASSENGSGNTIYF
TRBV7-9,14,TRBJ2-5,CASGVGLQKETQYF
TRBV7-2,15,TRBJ2-1,CASSFIAGVGNEQFF
TRBV4-1,13,TRBJ2-7,CASSQESGTPPYF
TRBV25-1,15,TRBJ2-1,CASSSSGRAGHEQFF
TRBV6-1,16,TRBJ1-5,CASSDHSKPDRQPQHF
TRBV2,14,TRBJ2-3,CASRSRTGGDTQYF
TRBV6-1,14,TRBJ1-1,CASSEWQGDTEAFF
TRBV7-2,18,TRBJ1-2,CASSLGGRVIRANYGYTF
TRBV6-2/TRBV6-3,15,TRBJ2-7,CASSPLRGSSYEQYF
TRBV5-3,14,TRBJ2-1,CARSLSGRSNEQFF
TRBV19,12,TRBJ2-7,CASNSRGYEQYF
TRBV7-2,15,TRBJ2-2,CASRRLAGGRGELFF
TRBV6-1,15,TRBJ2-7,CASSEASSATREQYF
TRBV18,17,TRBJ2-3,CASSPDGLAGLTDTQYF
TRBV5-4,14,TRBJ1-6,CASRPGQGSSPLHF
TRBV28,16,TRBJ2-1,CASSPGLAGLYNEQFF
TRBV7-6,14,TRBJ2-7,CASSSGHRENEQYF
TRBV6-6,12,TRBJ1-2,CASSMTGGGYTF
TRBV3-1/TRBV3-2,17,TRBJ1-5,CASSQYPDRPYRGPQHF
TRBV10-1,13,TRBJ1-4,CASSRATNEKLFF
TRBV12-3/TRBV12-4,13,TRBJ1-1,CASSLGRHTEAFF
TRBV7-9,16,TRBJ2-7,CASSSNLGQGPHEQYF
TRBV6-6,15,TRBJ1-4,CASSYEGQPWEKLFF
TRBV28,15,TRBJ1-5,CASSLEGGRYQPQHF
TRBV9,18,TRBJ2-3,CASSQGLGLVLSTDTQYF
TRBV9,15,TRBJ1-4,CASSMGTGGNEKLFF
TRBV20-1,15,TRBJ2-1,CSASPRGSAYNEQFF
TRBV7-2,16,TRBJ1-2,CASSLGFSWGENGYTF
TRBV4-3,16,TRBJ2-6,CASSQDRGSGANVLTF
TRBV30,14,TRBJ1-1,CAWSVGQGVSEAFF
TRBV10-3,16,TRBJ2-1,CATHEAGGSSYNEQFF
TRBV15,16,TRBJ2-3,CATSRKQGASTDTQYF
TRBV11-2,15,TRBJ1-6,CASSLVAGTGSPLHF
TRBV18,13,TRBJ1-2,CASSRGENYGYTF
TRBV6-6,14,TRBJ1-4,CASSYVGGREKLFF
TRBV6-6,14,TRBJ2-1,CASNTDRPYNEQFF
TRBV7-9,18,TRBJ2-1,CASSTSAGLQPRYNEQFF
TRBV6-2/TRBV6-3,15,TRBJ2-5,CASSYGTGVWETQYF
TRBV12-3/TRBV12-4,12,TRBJ1-4,CASSLDPKKLFF
TRBV11-2,15,TRBJ2-5,CASSLRWGGRETQYF